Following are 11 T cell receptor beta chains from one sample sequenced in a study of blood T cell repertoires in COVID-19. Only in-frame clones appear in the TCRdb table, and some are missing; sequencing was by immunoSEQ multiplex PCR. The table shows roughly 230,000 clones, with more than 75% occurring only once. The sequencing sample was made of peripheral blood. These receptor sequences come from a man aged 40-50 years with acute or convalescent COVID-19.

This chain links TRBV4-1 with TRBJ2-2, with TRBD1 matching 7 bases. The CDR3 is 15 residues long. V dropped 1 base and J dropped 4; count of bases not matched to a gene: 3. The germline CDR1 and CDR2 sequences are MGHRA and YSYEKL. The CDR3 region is CASSQARGSTGELFF. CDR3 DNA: TGCGCCAGCAGCCAAGCCAGGGGGAGCACCGGGGAGCTGTTTTTT.

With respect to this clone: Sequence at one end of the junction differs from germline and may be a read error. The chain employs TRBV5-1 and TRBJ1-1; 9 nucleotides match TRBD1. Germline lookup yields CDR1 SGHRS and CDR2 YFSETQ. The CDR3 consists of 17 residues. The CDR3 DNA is TGCGCCAGCAGCTATTCCGGGACAGGGAGGTCGAACGCTGAAGCTTTCTTT. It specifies CASSYSGTGRSNAEAFF. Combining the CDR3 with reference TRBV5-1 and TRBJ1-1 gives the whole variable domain KAGVTQTPRYLIKTRGQQVTLSCSPISGHRSVSWYQQTPGQGLQFLFEYFSETQRNKGNFPGRFSGRQFSNSRSEMNVSTLELGDSALYLCASSYSGTGRSNAEAFFGQGTRLTVV.

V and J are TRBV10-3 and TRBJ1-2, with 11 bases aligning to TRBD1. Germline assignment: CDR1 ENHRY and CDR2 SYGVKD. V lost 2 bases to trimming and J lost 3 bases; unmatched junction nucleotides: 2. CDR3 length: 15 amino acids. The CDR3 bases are TGTGCCATCAGTGAGGGGACAGGGGGAGACTATGGCTACACCTTC. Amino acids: CAISEGTGGDYGYTF.

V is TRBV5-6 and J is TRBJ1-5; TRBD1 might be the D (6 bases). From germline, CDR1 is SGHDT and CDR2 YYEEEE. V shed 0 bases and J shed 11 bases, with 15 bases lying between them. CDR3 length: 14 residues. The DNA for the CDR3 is TGTGCCAGCAGCTTGGGGTCAGGGGCGCGGGCCCAGCATTTT. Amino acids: CASSLGSGARAQHF.

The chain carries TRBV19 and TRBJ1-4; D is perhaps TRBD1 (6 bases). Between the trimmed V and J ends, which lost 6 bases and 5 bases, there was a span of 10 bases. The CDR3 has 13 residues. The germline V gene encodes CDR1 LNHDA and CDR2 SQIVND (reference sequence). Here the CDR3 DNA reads TGTGCCAGTAGGACGACAGGAAATGAAAAACTGTTTTTT. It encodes CASRTTGNEKLFF.

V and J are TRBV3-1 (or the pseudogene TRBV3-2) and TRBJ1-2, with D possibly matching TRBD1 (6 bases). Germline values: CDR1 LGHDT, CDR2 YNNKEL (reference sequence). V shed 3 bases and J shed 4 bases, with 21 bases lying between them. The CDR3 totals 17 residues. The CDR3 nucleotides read TGTGCCAGCAGCCAGGGGCTCGGGACAAAAGGGAGCTATGGCTACACCTTC. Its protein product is CASSQGLGTKGSYGYTF.

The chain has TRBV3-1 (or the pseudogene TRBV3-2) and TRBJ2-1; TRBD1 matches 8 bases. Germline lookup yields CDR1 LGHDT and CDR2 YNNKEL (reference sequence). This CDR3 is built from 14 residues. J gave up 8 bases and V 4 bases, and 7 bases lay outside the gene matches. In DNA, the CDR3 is TGTGCCAGCAGCCTACAGGGGGTGACGGATGAGCAGTTCTTC. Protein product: CASSLQGVTDEQFF.

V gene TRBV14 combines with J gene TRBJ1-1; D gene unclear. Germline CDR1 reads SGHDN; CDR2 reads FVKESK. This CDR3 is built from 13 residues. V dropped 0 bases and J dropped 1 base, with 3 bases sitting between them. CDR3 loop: CASSQEANTEAFF. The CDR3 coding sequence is TGTGCCAGCAGCCAAGAGGCGAACACTGAAGCTTTCTTT.

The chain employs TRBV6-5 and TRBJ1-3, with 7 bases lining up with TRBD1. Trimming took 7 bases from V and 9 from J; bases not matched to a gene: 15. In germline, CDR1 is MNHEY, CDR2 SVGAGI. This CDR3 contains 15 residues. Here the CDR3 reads CASKSGQADGGTIYF. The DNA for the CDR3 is TGTGCCAGCAAATCCGGACAGGCCGACGGGGGCACCATATATTTT.

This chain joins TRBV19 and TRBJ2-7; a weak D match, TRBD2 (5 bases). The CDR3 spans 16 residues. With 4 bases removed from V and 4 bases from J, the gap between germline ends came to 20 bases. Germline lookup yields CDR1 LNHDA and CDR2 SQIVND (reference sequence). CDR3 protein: CASSSQPGFRGYEQYF. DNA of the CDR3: TGTGCCAGTAGTAGCCAGCCGGGATTCAGAGGATACGAGCAGTACTTC.

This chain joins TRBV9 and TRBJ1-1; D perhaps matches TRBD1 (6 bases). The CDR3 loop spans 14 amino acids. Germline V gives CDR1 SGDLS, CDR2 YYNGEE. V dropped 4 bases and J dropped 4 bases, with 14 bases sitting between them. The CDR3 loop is CASSPGGRGTEAFF. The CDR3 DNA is TGTGCCAGCAGCCCCGGCGGCAGGGGCACTGAAGCTTTCTTT. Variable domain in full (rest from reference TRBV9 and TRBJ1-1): DSGVTQTPKHLITATGQRVTLRCSPRSGDLSVYWYQQSLDQGLQFLIQYYNGEERAKGNILERFSAQQFPDLHSELNLSSLELGDSALYFCASSPGGRGTEAFFGQGTRLTVV.